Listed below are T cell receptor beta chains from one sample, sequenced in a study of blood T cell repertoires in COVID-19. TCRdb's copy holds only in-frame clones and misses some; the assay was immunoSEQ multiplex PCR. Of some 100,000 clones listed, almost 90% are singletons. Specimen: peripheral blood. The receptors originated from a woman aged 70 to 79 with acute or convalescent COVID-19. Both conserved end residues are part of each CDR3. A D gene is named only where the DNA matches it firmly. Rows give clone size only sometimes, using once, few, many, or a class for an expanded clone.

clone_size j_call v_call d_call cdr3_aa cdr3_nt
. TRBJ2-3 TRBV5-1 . CASRSTGVSHTDTQYF TGCGCCAGTCGTTCTACCGGGGTGTCCCACACAGATACGCAGTATTTT
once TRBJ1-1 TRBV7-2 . CASSSPRGHPNTEAFF TGTGCCAGCAGCTCCCCCCGCGGACATCCGAACACTGAAGCTTTCTTT
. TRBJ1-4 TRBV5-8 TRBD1 CASSYRGTGDEKLFF TGTGCCAGCAGCTACCGGGGGACAGGGGATGAAAAACTGTTTTTT
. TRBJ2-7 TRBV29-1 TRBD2 CSVGTSGVYEQYF TGCAGCGTCGGAACTAGCGGGGTCTACGAGCAGTACTTC
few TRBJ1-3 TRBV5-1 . CASSFNSGNTIYF TGCGCCAGCAGCTTTAACTCTGGAAACACCATATATTTT
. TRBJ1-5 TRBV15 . CATSRDRSGRQPQHF TGTGCCACCAGCAGAGATCGGTCAGGGCGGCAGCCCCAGCATTTT
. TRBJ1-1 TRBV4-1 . CASSQGLPSARRNTEAFF TGCGCCAGCAGCCAAGGTCTACCTTCGGCCAGGCGGAACACTGAAGCTTTCTTT
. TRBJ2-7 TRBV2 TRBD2 CAGSGGSEYEQYF TGTGCCGGAAGCGGCGGGAGCGAGTACGAGCAGTACTTC
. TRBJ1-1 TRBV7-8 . CASSLSTGSNTEAFF TGTGCCAGCAGCTTATCGACAGGCTCGAACACTGAAGCTTTCTTT
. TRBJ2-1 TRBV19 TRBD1 CASSSPGQGRYEQFF TGTGCCAGTAGTAGTCCGGGACAGGGACGGTATGAGCAGTTCTTC
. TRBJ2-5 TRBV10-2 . CASSENRGETQYF TGCGCCAGCAGTGAGAATAGGGGTGAGACCCAGTACTTC
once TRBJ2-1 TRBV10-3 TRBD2 CASIAGVSYNEQFF TGTGCCTCAATAGCGGGAGTTTCTTACAATGAGCAGTTCTTC
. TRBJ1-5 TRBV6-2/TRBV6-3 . CASSYSVYSNQPQHF TGTGCCAGCAGTTACAGCGTGTATAGCAATCAGCCCCAGCATTTT
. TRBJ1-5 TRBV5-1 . CASSLDGRNNQPQHF TGCGCCAGCAGCTTGGATGGCAGAAACAATCAGCCCCAGCATTTT
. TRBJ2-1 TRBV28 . CASREGVYNEQFF TGTGCCAGCAGGGAGGGAGTCTACAATGAGCAGTTCTTC
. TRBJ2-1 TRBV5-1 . CASSLDWSNNEQFF TGCGCCAGCAGCTTGGACTGGAGTAACAATGAGCAGTTCTTC
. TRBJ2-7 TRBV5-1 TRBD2 CASSFYSSGGYEQYF TGCGCCAGCAGCTTCTATTCTAGCGGGGGCTACGAGCAGTACTTC
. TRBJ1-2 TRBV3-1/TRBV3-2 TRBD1 CASSQDLQGNGYTF TGTGCCAGCAGCCAAGACCTACAGGGGAATGGCTACACCTTC
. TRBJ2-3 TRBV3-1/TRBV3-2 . CASSRVTGSSTDTQYF TGTGCCAGCAGCCGTGTCACAGGATCTAGCACAGATACGCAGTATTTT
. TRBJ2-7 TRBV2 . CASSEAGQYYEQYF TGTGCCAGCAGTGAAGCGGGACAATACTACGAGCAGTACTTC
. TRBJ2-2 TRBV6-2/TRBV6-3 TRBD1 CASSGDRGRTGELFF TGTGCCAGCAGTGGAGACAGGGGACGGACCGGGGAGCTGTTTTTT
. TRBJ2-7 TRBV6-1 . CASSDMSGPYEQYF TGTGCCAGCAGTGATATGAGCGGCCCCTACGAGCAGTACTTC
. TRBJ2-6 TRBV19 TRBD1 CAANHGQGGSSGANVLTF TGTGCCGCCAACCACGGACAGGGGGGCAGCTCTGGGGCCAACGTCCTGACTTTC
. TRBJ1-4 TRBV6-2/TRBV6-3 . CASGRARGNEKLFF TGTGCCAGCGGCCGGGCGAGGGGGAATGAAAAACTGTTTTTT
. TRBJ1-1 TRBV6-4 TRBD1 CASSDGDRGTEAFF TGTGCCAGCAGTGACGGGGACAGGGGCACTGAAGCTTTCTTT
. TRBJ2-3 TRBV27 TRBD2 CASSSRLADTDTQYF TGTGCCAGCAGTTCGCGACTAGCGGACACAGATACGCAGTATTTT
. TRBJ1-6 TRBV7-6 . CASSLAVQGVSPLHF TGTGCCAGCAGCTTAGCGGTACAGGGTGTTTCACCCCTCCACTTT
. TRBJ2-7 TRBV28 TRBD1 CASSRGPTYEQYF TGTGCCAGCTCGAGGGGGCCAACCTACGAGCAGTACTTC
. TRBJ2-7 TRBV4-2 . CASSYNLREASYEQYF TGTGCCAGCAGCTACAACCTCCGGGAAGCATCCTACGAGCAGTACTTC
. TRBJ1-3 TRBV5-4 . CASSLFQGRSGNTIYF TGTGCCAGCAGCTTGTTCCAGGGGAGATCTGGAAACACCATATATTTT
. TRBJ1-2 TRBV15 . CATSRDRGRAMYGYTF TGTGCCACCAGCAGAGATAGGGGCAGGGCTATGTATGGCTACACCTTC
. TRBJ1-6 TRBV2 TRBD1 CASRGQGNSPLHF TGTGCCAGCAGGGGACAGGGGAATTCACCCCTCCACTTT
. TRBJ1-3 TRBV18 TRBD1 CASSRDRDPGNTIYF TGTGCCAGCTCACGAGACAGGGATCCTGGAAACACCATATATTTT
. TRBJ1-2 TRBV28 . CASSLTYRQNGYTF TGTGCCAGCAGTTTAACCTACAGACAGAATGGCTACACCTTC
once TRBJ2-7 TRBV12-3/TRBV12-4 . CASSWGGTNEQYF TGTGCCAGCAGTTGGGGAGGAACTAACGAGCAGTACTTC
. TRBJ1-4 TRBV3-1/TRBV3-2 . CASSQVAGPGFWQREKLFF TGTGCCAGCAGCCAAGTGGCCGGGCCGGGGTTCTGGCAGCGGGAAAAACTGTTTTTT
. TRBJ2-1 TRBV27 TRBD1 CASDRLYRGSYNEQFF TGTGCCAGCGACAGACTCTACAGGGGGTCCTACAATGAGCAGTTCTTC
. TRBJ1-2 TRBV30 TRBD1 CAWSTGGTNHGYTF TGTGCCTGGAGTACAGGGGGCACGAACCATGGCTACACCTTC
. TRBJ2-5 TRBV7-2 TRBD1 CASSMRDRGSETQYF TGTGCCAGCAGCATGCGGGACAGGGGATCTGAGACCCAGTACTTC
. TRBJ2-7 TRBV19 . CASSPSGDPTYEQYF TGTGCCAGTAGCCCATCGGGGGATCCTACCTACGAGCAGTACTTC
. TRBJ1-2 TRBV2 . CASSMGRRPSNYGYTF TGTGCCAGCAGTATGGGCAGGCGTCCTTCTAACTATGGCTACACCTTC
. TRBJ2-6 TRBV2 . CASTYNPGQTSGANVLTF TGTGCCAGCACATACAATCCGGGACAAACCTCTGGGGCCAACGTCCTGACTTTC
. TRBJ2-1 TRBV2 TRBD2 CARREGNSNEQFF TGTGCCAGACGGGAGGGGAATTCCAATGAGCAGTTCTTC
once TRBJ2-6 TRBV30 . CAWRGFPSSGANVLTF TGTGCCTGGAGAGGTTTCCCTAGCTCTGGGGCCAACGTCCTGACTTTC
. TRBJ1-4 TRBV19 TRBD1 CASNSGDRGNEKLFF TGTGCCAGTAATTCCGGGGACAGGGGGAATGAAAAACTGTTTTTT
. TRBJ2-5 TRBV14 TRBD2 CASSQELAVTETQYF TGTGCCAGCAGCCAAGAACTAGCGGTGACGGAGACCCAGTACTTC
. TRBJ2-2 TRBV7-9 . CASSGTGVGELFF TGTGCCAGCAGCGGAACGGGGGTCGGGGAGCTGTTTTTT
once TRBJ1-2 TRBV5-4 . CASSSGGNYGYTF TGTGCCAGCAGCTCCGGCGGTAACTATGGCTACACCTTC
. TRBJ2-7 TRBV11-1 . CASSSNSEIGQYF TGTGCCAGCAGCTCCAATTCCGAAATCGGGCAGTACTTC
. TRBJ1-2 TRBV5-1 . CASANPRSGYTF TGCGCCAGCGCCAACCCTCGCAGTGGCTACACCTTC